The source of this T cell receptor (beta chain) is a study of blood T cells in healthy people across ages. Study information: Roughly one uniquely barcoded beta molecule per two T cells was captured.

It was with a sample-barcoded 5' primer and a J-beta primer mix that a second PCR of roughly 6 to 11 cycles was run. Unique molecular identifiers of 12 random nucleotides labeled each cDNA. TCRdb processed the 5' RACE reads anew with MiXCR; each CDR3 protein has one entry. The table shows approximately 800,000 distinct CDR3 sequences, with less than 80% occurring only once. Germline loops: CDR1 MDHEN, CDR2 SYDVKM. This CDR3 has 16 residues. V lost 5 bases to trimming and J lost 2 bases; unmatched junction nucleotides: 11. This receptor was obtained from a man aged 25-40 years in good health. V gene TRBV28 combines with J gene TRBJ2-7, with TRBD1 matching 8 bases. Sequenced: blood. The CDR3 here is CASSISPDRDTYEQYF. CDR3 bases: TGTGCCAGCAGTATTAGCCCGGACAGGGATACCTACGAGCAGTACTTC.